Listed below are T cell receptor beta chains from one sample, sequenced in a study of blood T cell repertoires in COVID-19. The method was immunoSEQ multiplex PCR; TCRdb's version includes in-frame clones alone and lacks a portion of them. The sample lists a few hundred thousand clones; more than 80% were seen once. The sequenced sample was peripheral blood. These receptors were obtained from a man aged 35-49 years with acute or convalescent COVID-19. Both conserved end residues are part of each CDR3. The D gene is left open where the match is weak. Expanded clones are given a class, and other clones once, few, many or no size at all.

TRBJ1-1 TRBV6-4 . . TGTGCCAGCAGTGCCAACCCGGGACAAGGTGAAGCTTTCTTT CASSANPGQGEAFF
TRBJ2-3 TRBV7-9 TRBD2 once TGTGCCAGCAGTCCGCCCACTAGCGGGGTATCAGATACGCAGTATTTT CASSPPTSGVSDTQYF
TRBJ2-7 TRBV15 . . TGTGCCACCAGCAGAGGGGCAGGCACCTACGAGCAGTACTTC CATSRGAGTYEQYF
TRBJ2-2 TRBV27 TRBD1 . TGTGCCAGCAGTTGGGACAGGGGTGAAGGGAACACCGGGGAGCTGTTTTTT CASSWDRGEGNTGELFF
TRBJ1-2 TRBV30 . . TGTGCCTGGAGGATGACATATGGCTACACCTTC CAWRMTYGYTF
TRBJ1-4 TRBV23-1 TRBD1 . TGCGCCAGGACCCGGGACAGAATTAATGAAAAACTGTTTTTT CARTRDRINEKLFF
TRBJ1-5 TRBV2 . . TGTGCCAGCAGTGACCAGAGGCGTCAGCCCCAGCATTTT CASSDQRRQPQHF
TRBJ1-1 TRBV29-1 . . TGCAGCGTTTCTGGAGAGAAAGATGAAGCTTTCTTT CSVSGEKDEAFF
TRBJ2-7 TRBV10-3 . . TGTGCCTCATCTCGGGTCCCGATAAGCTCCTACGAGCAGTACTTC CASSRVPISSYEQYF
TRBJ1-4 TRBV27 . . TGTGCCAGCAGTTATTCGTTGGCCGGGGTAGCAAATGAAAAACTGTTTTTT CASSYSLAGVANEKLFF
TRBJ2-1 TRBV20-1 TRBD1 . TGCAGTGCTAGTACGGGACAGCTCCACAATGAGCAGTTCTTC CSASTGQLHNEQFF
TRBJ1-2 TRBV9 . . TGTGCCAGCAGCGTAGGGGATACAGGGCTTAATGGCTACACCTTC CASSVGDTGLNGYTF
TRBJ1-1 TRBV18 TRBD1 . TGTGCCAGTTCGGACAGGGGGCGATCGGACACTGAAGCTTTCTTT CASSDRGRSDTEAFF
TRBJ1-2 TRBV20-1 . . TGCAGTGCTAGTCACTTTAGAGCTAACTATGGCTACACCTTC CSASHFRANYGYTF
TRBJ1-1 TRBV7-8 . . TGTGCCAGCAGCCCGAAGGGGCGGGGCACTGAAGCTTTCTTT CASSPKGRGTEAFF
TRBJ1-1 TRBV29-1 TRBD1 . TGCAGCGTTGAGGAGACAGGGGCCCTTAACACTGAAGCTTTCTTT CSVEETGALNTEAFF
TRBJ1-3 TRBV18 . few TGTGCCAGCTCACCACCGAACTCCGAGGACACCATATATTTT CASSPPNSEDTIYF
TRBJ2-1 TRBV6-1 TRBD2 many TGTGCCAGCAGTGAAGCTAGCGGGTCCTACAATGAGCAGTTCTTC CASSEASGSYNEQFF
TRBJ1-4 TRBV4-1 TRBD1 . TGCGCCAGCAGCTGGAGGACAGGGAGAAATGAAAAACTGTTTTTT CASSWRTGRNEKLFF
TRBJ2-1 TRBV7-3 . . TGTGCCAGCAGCTTTAGCGGAGTAAACAATGAGCAGTTCTTC CASSFSGVNNEQFF
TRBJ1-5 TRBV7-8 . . TGTGCCAGCAGCTTAGGGGGGAGGAACAATCAGCCCCAGCATTTT CASSLGGRNNQPQHF
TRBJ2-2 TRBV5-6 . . TGTGCCAGCAGCCAGGACATGGGGAGGGAGCTGTTTTTT CASSQDMGRELFF
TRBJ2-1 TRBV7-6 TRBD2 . TGTGCCAGCAAGACTAGCGGCGAACGAGACCTCCAGCAGTTCTTC CASKTSGERDLQQFF
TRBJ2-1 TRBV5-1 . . TGCGCCAGCAGCTTTTCGGACAGCCCCAATGAGCAGTTCTTC CASSFSDSPNEQFF
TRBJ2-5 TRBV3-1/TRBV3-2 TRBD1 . TGTGCCAGCAGCCTTGGTCAGGGGGCGGGAGAGACCCAGTACTTC CASSLGQGAGETQYF
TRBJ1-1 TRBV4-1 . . TGCGCCAGCTCTCCCGCGGACAGGAACACTGAAGCTTTCTTT CASSPADRNTEAFF
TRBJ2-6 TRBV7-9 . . TGTGCCAGCAGCTCATTAGCTCCCGGGGCCAACGTCCTGACTTTC CASSSLAPGANVLTF
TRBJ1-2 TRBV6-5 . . TGTGCCAGCACTCTTGTGCGCGCTAACTATGGCTACACCTTC CASTLVRANYGYTF
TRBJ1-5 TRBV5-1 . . TGCGCCAGCAGCCCCAGGGGAGGGGCTCAGCCCCAGCATTTT CASSPRGGAQPQHF
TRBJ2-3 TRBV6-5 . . TGTGCCAGCAGTTACTCGGGAGGGGGGGCGGAGGATACGCAGTATTTT CASSYSGGGAEDTQYF
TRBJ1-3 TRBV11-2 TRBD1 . TGTGCCAGCAGCTTATTGGGGACAGGGGGAGGAAACACCATATATTTT CASSLLGTGGGNTIYF
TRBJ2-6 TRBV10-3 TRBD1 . TGTGCCATCAAAGATTGGGGACAGGGCTCTGGGGCCAACGTCCTGACTTTC CAIKDWGQGSGANVLTF
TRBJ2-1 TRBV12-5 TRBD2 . TGTGCTAGTGGCTCCGGGACTAGCGGGAGGACAACCTACAATGAGCAGTTCTTC CASGSGTSGRTTYNEQFF
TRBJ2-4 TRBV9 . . TGTGCCAGCAGCGTAGATCCGGGGGCCAAAAACATTCAGTACTTC CASSVDPGAKNIQYF
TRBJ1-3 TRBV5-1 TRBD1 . TGCGCCAGCAGGCCCTTTTTGGGACAGGCCGGAAACACCATATATTTT CASRPFLGQAGNTIYF